What follows are 30 T cell receptor beta chains derived from one specimen sequenced in a study of spatial heterogeneity in lung cancer (dated by TCRdb to the late 2010s). Summary of the overall study and its limitations: A correlation was observed between the number of expanded intratumoral alpha and beta TCRs and the tumor nonsynonymous mutation count.

Library preparation used 5' RACE. Reads for this sample came from a NextSeq 500. TCRdb handled the public reads itself, with Q25 trimming in fastp and clone calling in MiXCR, and kept productive beta chains. One record per CDR3 amino acid sequence lists the most common genes and DNA. This sample holds about 17,000 distinct CDR3 sequences; about 6.3% were observed only once. Around 7% of the sample comes from the top ten. These receptors' antigens are unknown. Taken with the paper, the label for time point translates to: sample taken at primary tumor resection. The material was lung tumor tissue, obtained at surgery. These receptors were taken from a male donor with early-stage non-small cell lung cancer.

This clonotype was counted ten times or more. This beta chain lies outside the target of a library built for alpha chains; its clone size means little. The chain joins TRBV28 to TRBJ2-1; tentative D call: TRBD1 (6 bases). The CDR3 sequence is 13 residues long. Germline-derived CDR1 and CDR2 are MDHEN and SYDVKM. V was cut by 6 bases and J by 3 bases, with 9 bases left in between. The CDR3 loop reads CASSGTNYNEQFF. Written as DNA, the CDR3 is TGTGCCAGCAGCGGGACAAACTACAATGAGCAGTTCTTC.

To note about this clonotype: This beta chain is off target for a library built for alpha chains, so its abundance means little. The V call is TRBV5-1, the J call TRBJ1-4; 9 bases map to TRBD1. The junction had 7 bases not matched to a gene; V was cut back by 0 bases and J by 4 bases. The CDR3 length is 17 residues. Germline CDR1 and CDR2: SGHRS and YFSETQ. The CDR3 nucleotides are TGCGCCAGCAGCTTGGGGGCCCGACAGGGGGGTAATGAAAAACTGTTTTTT. This sequence encodes CASSLGARQGGNEKLFF.

This clonotype was counted many times. As an off-target read in a library built for alpha chains, this beta chain has a frequency of little significance. The chain carries TRBV7-2 and TRBJ2-5; maybe TRBD1 (5 bases). The CDR3 totals 16 residues. Per the germline V gene, CDR1 is SGHTA and CDR2 is FQGNSA. Deletions cut 5 bases from V and 4 bases from J, with 20 bases between. CDR3 in amino acids: CASSPGAQATSETQYF. For the CDR3, the DNA is TGTGCCAGCAGCCCCGGTGCACAGGCTACCTCAGAGACCCAGTACTTC.

By share, this clonotype counts as medium-sized. This beta chain came through as a stray read in a library set up for alpha chains, and its size says little. CDR3 nucleotide sequence: TGCAGTGCTCAATCCGTGGGAGGGTTGGACACTGAAGCTTTCTTT. Its protein product is CSAQSVGGLDTEAFF. The chain employs TRBV20-1 and TRBJ1-1, with D uncertain. The germline gives CDR1 DFQATT, CDR2 SNEGSKA (reference sequence). CDR3 size: 15 residues. Trimming took off 5 bases at V and 3 bases at J, with 19 bases between the two ends.

This clonotype has at least ten counts. As an off-target read in a library built for alpha chains, this beta chain has a frequency of little significance. The V gene is TRBV27, the J gene TRBJ2-7, with 8 bases that match TRBD2. The J segment lost 4 bases and the V segment lost 6 bases, leaving 11 bases of the junction unmatched. The length of the CDR3 is 15 residues. The germline CDR1 and CDR2 sequences are MNHEY and SMNVEV (reference sequence). Here the CDR3 reads CASRRYAGGLYEQYF. The CDR3 DNA sequence: TGTGCCAGCAGGAGGTACGCGGGGGGCCTTTACGAGCAGTACTTC.

In its sample, this clonotype was seen many times. Because this beta chain is a stray read in a library intended to capture alpha chains, its abundance should not be given much weight. J is TRBJ2-5 and V is TRBV7-9, with TRBD1 identical over 10 bases. Unmatched junction bases numbered 11, after V lost 3 bases and J lost 1 base. The CDR3 covers 18 residues. In germline, CDR1 is SEHNR, CDR2 FQNEAQ (reference sequence). CDR3 DNA sequence: TGTGCCAGCAGCTTGTCCCGGGACAGGGGAGAAGTCCAAGAGACCCAGTACTTC. This gives the protein CASSLSRDRGEVQETQYF.

This clonotype has a handful of counts. This beta chain lies outside the target of a library built for alpha chains; its clone size means little. This rearrangement joins TRBV20-1 to TRBJ1-1, with 7 nucleotides matching TRBD1. V lost 6 bases, J lost 5 bases, and 12 bases stayed unmatched. The CDR3 spans 14 residues. CDR1 DFQATT and CDR2 SNEGSKA come from the germline V gene (reference sequence). The CDR3 reads CSAGGRSKGTEAFF. The DNA of the CDR3 is TGCAGTGCAGGGGGCCGTTCTAAGGGGACTGAAGCTTTCTTT.

About this clonotype: With the library built for alpha chains, this beta chain is off target and its frequency is not meaningful. The V gene is TRBV24-1, the J gene TRBJ2-1, with 7 positions matching TRBD2. V shed 9 bases and J 5 bases; nucleotides not matched to a gene: 15. From germline, CDR1 is KGHDR and CDR2 SFDVKD. The CDR3 has 16 residues. The DNA for the CDR3 is TGTGCCACCCATTGCCCCTCTAGCGGCCTGAACAATGAGCAGTTCTTC. This encodes CATHCPSSGLNNEQFF.

This clonotype appeared many times. As an off-target read in a library built for alpha chains, this beta chain has a frequency of little significance. The chain recombines TRBV9 with TRBJ2-7, with 10 nucleotides matching TRBD1. Germline V gives CDR1 SGDLS, CDR2 YYNGEE. The CDR3 is made up of 16 amino acids. The V and J ends lost 0 bases and 2 bases, in that order; junction bases with no gene match: 5. CDR3 sequence: CASSVGPGQGTYEQYF. CDR3 in DNA: TGTGCCAGCAGCGTAGGGCCGGGACAGGGGACCTACGAGCAGTACTTC.

The table lists this clonotype with many counts. This beta chain slipped into a library made for alpha chains as a stray read, so its size is not meaningful. The rearrangement joins TRBV29-1 to TRBJ2-5; 7 bases match TRBD2. The CDR3 spans 14 residues. Germline CDR1 and CDR2: SQVTM and ANQGSEA. J was trimmed by 3 bases and V by 2 bases; bases with no gene match: 6. The CDR3 DNA follows: TGCAGCGTTGAATTCGGGGGGAGGAAAGAGACCCAGTACTTC. This codes for CSVEFGGRKETQYF.

This clonotype is labeled medium-sized (0.01 to 0.1%). This beta chain came through as a stray read in a library set up for alpha chains, and its size says little. As DNA, the CDR3 is TGTGCCAGCAATAGGGCAGGGGGTGAGCAGTACTTC. The encoded protein is CASNRAGGEQYF. V and J are TRBV12-3 or TRBV12-4 and TRBJ2-7; TRBD1 matches at 7 bases. The CDR3 is made up of 12 amino acids. The J segment lost 7 bases and the V segment lost 7 bases, leaving 7 bases of the junction unmatched.

Many counts were recorded for this clonotype. With the library built for alpha chains, this beta chain is off target and its frequency is not meaningful. The V gene is TRBV5-6, the J gene TRBJ1-5; the D is unclear. The CDR3 runs to 14 residues. Between the trimmed V and J ends, which lost 1 base and 7 bases, there was a span of 12 bases. CDR1 and CDR2 (germline): SGHDT, YYEEEE. The CDR3 sequence is CASSLRWQDQPQHF. DNA of the CDR3: TGTGCCAGCAGCTTGAGGTGGCAGGACCAGCCCCAGCATTTT.

Ten or more counts support this clonotype. This beta chain is off target for a library built for alpha chains, so its abundance means little. This chain joins TRBV7-2 and TRBJ1-6; a weak D match, TRBD1 (5 bases). The germline CDR1 and CDR2 sequences are SGHTA and FQGNSA. This CDR3 spans 16 amino acids. The CDR3 region is CEIGGIQTLPNSPLHF. The CDR3 DNA is TGTGAAATTGGGGGAATTCAAACGTTACCTAATTCACCCCTCCACTTT.

In its sample, this clonotype was seen many times. Its ends do not fully match the called genes, so a read error is possible. A library made for alpha chains picked up this beta chain off target, so its size means little. The chain employs TRBV27 and TRBJ2-1; the match to TRBD1 covers 7 bases. The CDR3 is 13 residues long. Germline CDR1 and CDR2: MNHEY and SMNVEV (reference sequence). The CDR3 region is CASTTGIYSEQFF. The CDR3 DNA reads TGTGCCAGCACGACAGGGATTTACAGTGAGCAGTTCTTC.

This clonotype has a count of ten or more. Because the library targeted alpha chains, this beta chain is an off-target read whose size means little. The V call is TRBV12-3 or TRBV12-4, the J call TRBJ1-2; 8 nucleotides line up with TRBD1. This CDR3 spans 15 amino acids. V lost 3 bases to trimming and J lost 3 bases; unmatched junction nucleotides: 6. The CDR3 bases are TGTGCCAGCAGTTTCCCAGGGGGCCAGGACTATGGCTACACCTTC. The encoded protein is CASSFPGGQDYGYTF.

The table lists this clonotype with many counts. The library was built for alpha chains, so this beta chain is an off-target read and its size means little. This sequence joins TRBV7-9 and TRBJ1-1; D is unclear. With 1 base removed from V and 1 base from J, the gap between germline ends came to 4 bases. The CDR3 is 13 amino acids. Germline V gene sequence: CDR1 SEHNR, CDR2 FQNEAQ (reference sequence). The CDR3 is CASSLDRNTEAFF. The CDR3 DNA sequence: TGTGCCAGCAGCTTAGACCGGAACACTGAAGCTTTCTTT.

At least ten counts were recorded for this clonotype. The library was designed around alpha chains, so this beta chain is a stray read whose abundance carries little weight. The rearrangement joins TRBV15 to TRBJ1-5; the D gene is possibly TRBD1 (5 bases). This CDR3 has 13 amino acids. From germline, CDR1 is LNHNV and CDR2 YYDKDF (reference sequence). V was trimmed by 4 bases and J by 5 bases, leaving 9 bases between them. The CDR3 nucleotides read TGTGCCACCAGCACACAGACAGATCAGCCCCAGCATTTT. It yields the protein CATSTQTDQPQHF.

This clonotype appeared many times. This beta chain is an unintended read in a library built for alpha chains; its size means little. The chain carries TRBV7-8 and TRBJ2-7, with D tentatively TRBD2 (5 bases). Germline values: CDR1 SGHVS, CDR2 FQNEAQ. V was shortened by 5 bases and J by 3 bases, with 11 bases between the two germline ends. The CDR3 covers 13 residues. The CDR3, as DNA: TGTGCCAGCAGCCCCCCGGGGAGCTACGAGCAGTACTTC. Amino acid sequence: CASSPPGSYEQYF. Drawing the rest from reference TRBV7-8 and TRBJ2-7, the complete variable domain is GAGVSQSPRYKVAKRGQDVALRCDPISGHVSLFWYQQALGQGPEFLTYFQNEAQLDKSGLPSDRFFAERPEGSVSTLKIQRTQQEDSAVYLCASSPPGSYEQYFGPGTRLTVT.

A remark on this clonotype: Since it is a stray read in a library aimed at alpha chains, this beta chain has a size that is not meaningful. The V gene is TRBV5-3, the J gene TRBJ1-2, with 10 bases fitting TRBD1. TRBV5-3 carries the ORF label, with uncertain function. The CDR3 totals 14 residues. Losses at the gene ends were 5 bases for V and 3 bases for J; bases not matched to a gene: 4. The CDR3 region is CARRPGTGDYGYTF. DNA for the CDR3: TGTGCCAGAAGACCCGGGACAGGGGACTATGGCTACACCTTC.

This clonotype was recorded many times. In a library made to pick up alpha chains, this beta chain is a stray read with a size that means little. The chain couples TRBV20-1 to TRBJ2-2; 10 bases map to TRBD2. The junction had 6 bases not matched to a gene; V was cut back by 4 bases and J by 4 bases. The CDR3 runs to 15 residues. Germline V gene data show CDR1 as DFQATT and CDR2 as SNEGSKA (reference sequence). Written as DNA, the CDR3 is TGCAGTGCTAAACCCAGCGGGAGGGCCACCGGGGAGCTGTTTTTT. It codes for CSAKPSGRATGELFF.

Judged by abundance, this clonotype is medium-sized (0.01 to 0.1%). A library made for alpha chains picked up this beta chain off target, so its size means little. The chain uses TRBV21-1 and TRBJ1-2. TRBV21-1 is flagged as a pseudogene. This CDR3 has 9 amino acids. CDR3 nucleotide sequence: TGTGCCAGGTACTATGGCTACACCTTC. Translated: CARYYGYTF.

This clonotype was recorded many times. For a library built for alpha chains, this beta chain is a stray read; little rests on its size. The V gene is TRBV10-3, the J gene TRBJ2-7; D remains unclear. The CDR3 length is 14 residues. The V and J ends lost 3 bases and 0 bases respectively, with 9 bases between them. Per germline, CDR1 ENHRY and CDR2 SYGVKD. Here the CDR3 reads CAISDGTVSYEQYF. CDR3 in DNA: TGTGCCATCAGTGACGGAACAGTCTCCTACGAGCAGTACTTC.

In its sample, this clonotype was seen many times. This beta chain appears as a stray read in a library generated for alpha chains; its size is not informative. J is TRBJ2-3 and V is TRBV3-1, with D tentatively TRBD1 or TRBD2 (5 bases each). This CDR3 has 14 residues. Germline lookup yields CDR1 LGHDT and CDR2 YNNKEL (reference sequence). Deletions cut 4 bases from V and 6 bases from J, with 14 bases between. The CDR3 bases are TGTGCCAGCAGCCCTACCGGGACGAGGGATACGCAGTATTTT. It specifies CASSPTGTRDTQYF.

This clonotype was counted ten times or more. The library was designed around alpha chains, so this beta chain is a stray read whose abundance carries little weight. The chain couples TRBV7-8 to TRBJ2-5; 8 nucleotides agree with TRBD1. This CDR3 is 15 amino acids long. The germline CDR1 and CDR2 sequences are SGHVS and FQNEAQ. After removal of 5 bases from V and 4 bases from J, the junction contained 9 bases not matched to a gene. CDR3 nucleotide sequence: TGTGCCAGCAGCGCCGCAGGGGGCAGGTTAGAGACCCAGTACTTC. Its translation: CASSAAGGRLETQYF. The full variable domain, in which reference TRBV7-8 and TRBJ2-5 provide the parts outside the CDR3, is GAGVSQSPRYKVAKRGQDVALRCDPISGHVSLFWYQQALGQGPEFLTYFQNEAQLDKSGLPSDRFFAERPEGSVSTLKIQRTQQEDSAVYLCASSAAGGRLETQYFGPGTRLLVL.

In this sample, this clonotype is medium-sized. This beta chain is a stray sequence in a library constructed for alpha chains; its clone size is not meaningful. This rearrangement joins TRBV20-1 to TRBJ1-5; tentative D call: TRBD1 (5 bases). Germline V CDR1 and CDR2: DFQATT, SNEGSKA (reference sequence). Deletions cut 4 bases from V and 0 bases from J, with 19 bases between. The CDR3 covers 17 residues. The CDR3 sequence: CSATGAITSDSNQPQHF. CDR3 bases: TGCAGTGCTACCGGGGCGATCACGTCCGATAGCAATCAGCCCCAGCATTTT.

This clonotype was detected ten times or more. For a library built for alpha chains, this beta chain is a stray read; little rests on its size. The chain joins TRBV28 to TRBJ1-3, with TRBD1 matching 7 bases. The CDR3 length is 13 residues. Losses at the gene ends were 4 bases for V and 8 bases for J; bases not matched to a gene: 5. From germline, CDR1 is MDHEN and CDR2 SYDVKM. The CDR3 sequence: CASSSGQGDTIYF. DNA for the CDR3: TGTGCCAGCAGTTCAGGGCAGGGGGACACCATATATTTT.

This clonotype has a count of ten or more. For a library built for alpha chains, this beta chain is a stray read; little rests on its size. The V and J genes are TRBV18 and TRBJ1-5; D is unresolved. Trimming pared 6 bases from V and 5 bases from J, leaving 11 bases between. Germline lookup yields CDR1 KGHSH and CDR2 LQKENI. This CDR3 is built from 13 residues. CDR3 DNA sequence: TGTGCCAGCTCGAAAGGAAAAGATCAGCCCCAGCATTTT. Translation gives CASSKGKDQPQHF.

This clonotype was counted ten times or more. Being off target in a library aimed at alpha chains, this beta chain has a size of little meaning. The chain has TRBV2 and TRBJ2-4; 10 nucleotides match TRBD2. Germline CDR1 and CDR2: SNHLY and FYNNEI. The CDR3 runs to 20 residues. V lost 4 bases to trimming and J lost 0 bases; unmatched junction nucleotides: 15. CDR3 in DNA: TGTGCCAGCAGTGGTCGGGCTAGCGGGAGCCCGACAAGAGCCAAAAACATTCAGTACTTC. Residues: CASSGRASGSPTRAKNIQYF.

This clonotype was seen many times. Because the library targeted alpha chains, this beta chain is an off-target read whose size means little. The chain combines TRBV12-3 or TRBV12-4 with TRBJ2-1; TRBD2 matches at 12 bases. The CDR3 spans 14 residues. V was clipped by 8 bases and J by 9 bases; unmatched bases: 8. CDR3 loop: CASRTSGGLGEQFF. CDR3 in DNA: TGTGCCAGCCGTACTAGCGGGGGGCTGGGTGAGCAGTTCTTC.

In the case of this clonotype: For a library built for alpha chains, this beta chain is a stray read; little rests on its size. The chain recombines TRBV18 with TRBJ2-6; 10 bases agree with TRBD2. Germline assignment: CDR1 KGHSH and CDR2 LQKENI. The CDR3 length is 18 residues. V dropped 3 bases and J dropped 0; count of bases not matched to a gene: 5. CDR3 nucleotides: TGTGCCAGCTCACCCGTGCTAGCGGGGGTCTCTGGGGCCAACGTCCTGACTTTC. Translation: CASSPVLAGVSGANVLTF.